The 13 T cell receptor beta chains given below trace back to one sample, sequenced in a study of regulatory T cells in long-lasting Graves disease. Libraries of TCR beta came from iRepertoire HTBI primers plus Arm-PCR of CDR3 regions. TCRdb reprocessed the multiplex PCR reads with MiXCR, giving one entry per CDR3 protein. The sample lists around 460,000 distinct CDR3 sequences, approximately 23% occurring once. Time point of the sample: persistent/refractory GD, antithyroid drugs over 5 years with positive TRAb. With RNA extracted from PBMCs as input, the TCR library was made. Source: peripheral blood mononuclear cells (PBMCs), taken when the disease was refractory, from a patient treated with antithyroid drugs. The receptors were gathered from a female donor with Graves disease.

This clonotype was seen more than once but under ten times. CDR3 DNA sequence: TGTGCCTGGAGTTCAGGGGTTCAGCCCCAGCATTTT. It encodes CAWSSGVQPQHF. This rearrangement joins TRBV30 to TRBJ1-5; maybe TRBD1 (6 bases). The CDR3 spans 12 residues. The V gene lost 2 bases and the J gene lost 6 bases, with 8 bases spanning the gap. Germline V gene data show CDR1 as GTSNPN and CDR2 as SVGIG (reference sequence).

This clonotype appeared many times. The genes are TRBV20-1 and TRBJ2-5; weak D call: TRBD2 (5 bases). This CDR3 is built from 12 residues. V gave up 4 bases and J gave up 5 bases, with 11 bases separating them. Germline V gene sequence: CDR1 DFQATT, CDR2 SNEGSKA (reference sequence). The CDR3 DNA sequence: TGCAGTGCTAAGCCAACGGGGGAGACCCAGTACTTC. This translates into CSAKPTGETQYF.

As concerns this clonotype: A read error may be the cause here, since a much bigger clone is one base away. The chain couples TRBV13 to TRBJ2-7; 7 bases are a match to TRBD2. The germline gives CDR1 PRHDT, CDR2 FYEKMQ (reference sequence). CDR3 size: 14 residues. CDR3 in DNA: TGTGCCAGCGGCTTAGGAGGGAGGGCTTACGAGCAGTACTTC. Translating gives CASGLGGRAYEQYF.

In its sample, this clonotype was seen many times. The chain combines TRBV6-1 with TRBJ1-5; D is uncertain. The CDR3 contains 15 residues. V lost 7 bases and J 0 bases, leaving 13 bases between the germline ends. The germline V gene encodes CDR1 MNHNS and CDR2 SASEGT. The CDR3 sequence is CASNRDRYSNQPQHF. The CDR3 nucleotides read TGTGCCAGCAATCGAGATCGATATAGCAATCAGCCCCAGCATTTT.

This clonotype has at least ten counts. V usage is TRBV6-1 and J usage is TRBJ1-1; D is possibly TRBD1 (5 bases). Trimming stripped 8 bases from V and 2 bases from J, with 15 bases between. CDR1 and CDR2 (germline): MNHNS, SASEGT. This CDR3 comprises 14 residues. Written as DNA, the CDR3 is TGTGCCAGCGGACAAAGAGGGGCAAACACTGAAGCTTTCTTT. It yields the protein CASGQRGANTEAFF.

CDR3 amino acids: CASSPGNGPNEKLFF. CDR3 bases: TGTGCCAGCAGTCCAGGGAACGGGCCGAATGAAAAACTGTTTTTT. The chain couples TRBV25-1 to TRBJ1-4; D is perhaps TRBD1 (5 bases). Trimming cost V 5 bases and J 5 bases, with 15 bases left between them. The CDR3 length is 15 residues. Per the germline V gene, CDR1 is MGHDK and CDR2 is SYGVNS.

The table lists this clonotype with a count of one. The V call is TRBV5-1, the J call TRBJ2-3; no reliable D call. CDR1 and CDR2 from the germline V gene are SGHRS and YFSETQ. The CDR3 is 12 amino acids. Trimming took 1 base from V and 4 from J, leaving 4 bases between them. The CDR3 reads CASSLLPDTQYF. DNA for the CDR3: TGCGCCAGCAGCTTGTTACCAGATACGCAGTATTTT.

Points on this clonotype: A much larger clone lies a single base off, so this may be a read error. The chain joins TRBV6-4 to TRBJ2-5, with D perhaps TRBD1 or TRBD2 (5 bases each). There are 14 residues in the CDR3. Germline V gene lookup returns CDR1 MRHNA and CDR2 SNTAGT. This chain's CDR3 is CVSRMGRQQETQYF. The CDR3 DNA reads as TGTGTCAGCAGAATGGGACGGCAACAAGAGACCCAGTACTTC.

The chain carries TRBV6-2 or TRBV6-3 and TRBJ1-4, with 12 bases lining up with TRBD1. V shed 6 bases, J shed 8 bases, and the junction held 4 bases outside the gene matches. The CDR3 is made up of 14 amino acids. Looked up from germline, CDR1 is MNHEY and CDR2 is SVGEGT. The CDR3 DNA sequence: TGTGCCAGCAGGAAGGGACAGGGGGCAGAAAAACTGTTTTTT. Residues: CASRKGQGAEKLFF.

This clonotype was seen ten or more times. The chain couples TRBV6-2 or TRBV6-3 to TRBJ1-2; 8 bases fit TRBD1. Germline loops: CDR1 MNHEY, CDR2 SVGEGT. There are 16 residues in the CDR3. J gave up 4 bases and V 5 bases, and 12 bases lay outside the gene matches. CDR3 in DNA: TGTGCCAGCAGTGAAAGGGGGGAGGGACAGGTCTATGGCTACACCTTC. As protein: CASSERGEGQVYGYTF.

The chain has TRBV18 and TRBJ1-2, with D maybe TRBD1 (6 bases). Germline V gene sequence: CDR1 KGHSH, CDR2 LQKENI. The V end lost 4 bases, the J end lost 12 bases, and 15 bases lay between the germline ends. The CDR3 totals 12 residues. CDR3 nucleotide sequence: TGTGCCAGCTCACGCAACAGGGACGGCCACACCTTC. It yields the protein CASSRNRDGHTF.

The CDR3 sequence: CASSPLGQGDTEAFF. The DNA for the CDR3 is TGTGCCAGCAGTCCCCTAGGACAGGGGGACACTGAAGCTTTCTTT. V usage is TRBV6-2 or TRBV6-3 and J usage is TRBJ1-1, with 10 bases lining up with TRBD1. After removal of 5 bases from V and 3 bases from J, the junction contained 6 bases not matched to a gene. CDR1 and CDR2 (germline): MNHEY, SVGEGT. This CDR3 contains 15 residues.

The chain links TRBV11-2 to TRBJ1-1; 8 nucleotides agree with TRBD1. V was clipped by 4 bases and J by 2 bases; unmatched bases: 9. The CDR3 covers 16 residues. Germline-derived CDR1 and CDR2 are SGHAT and FQNNGV. CDR3 DNA sequence: TGTGCCAGCAGCTCACGATCCGGGACAGGCAACACTGAAGCTTTCTTT. Translating it yields CASSSRSGTGNTEAFF.